This TCR beta chain was captured in a study of metastatic and nonmetastatic thyroid tumors. Per the original data handling: The study's classifier, a distant-metastasis tool for papillary thyroid cancer, was built using CDR3 differences across clinicopathological groups. Via MiXCR, TCRdb re-called the PCR reads. TCRdb's processing, not the authors' own work, is the source of the V and J calls. Of 30,000 to 45,000 clones listed, about half are singletons. Among the patients, none had received any treatment before thyroid surgery. The study, taken as a whole, reports: The study reportedly found significantly higher TCR beta diversity in malignant thyroid tumors than benign nodules, in blood and tumor.

Of note for this clone: Its specificity is unknown.

The V and J ends lost 0 bases and 1 base respectively, with 9 bases between them. Per the germline V gene, CDR1 is SGHAT and CDR2 is FQNNGV. CDR3 size: 15 residues. The clonotype originates from a male donor with papillary thyroid cancer or a benign thyroid nodule (not recorded which). Some clones in this sample may be carry-over from other donors' samples. Source material: tumor tissue. This chain connects TRBV11-2 to TRBJ1-1; D gene ambiguous. Here the CDR3 DNA reads TGTGCCAGCAGCTTAGATAGGGCGGCGAACACTGAAGCTTTCTTT. It is translated as CASSLDRAANTEAFF.